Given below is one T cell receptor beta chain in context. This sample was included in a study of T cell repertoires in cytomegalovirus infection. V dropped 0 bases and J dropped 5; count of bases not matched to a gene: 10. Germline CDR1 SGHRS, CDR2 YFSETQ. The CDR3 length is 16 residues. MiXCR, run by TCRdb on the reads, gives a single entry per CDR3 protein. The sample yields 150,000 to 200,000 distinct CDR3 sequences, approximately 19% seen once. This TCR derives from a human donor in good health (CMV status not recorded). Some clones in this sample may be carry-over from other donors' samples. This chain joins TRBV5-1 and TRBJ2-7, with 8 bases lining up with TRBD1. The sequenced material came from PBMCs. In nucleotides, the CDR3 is TGCGCCAGCAGCTTGGGTGGGACAGGAAACCTCCACGAGCAGTACTTC. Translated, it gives CASSLGGTGNLHEQYF.